Given below is one T cell receptor (beta chain) in context. The data stem from a study of blood T cell repertoires in COVID-19. Looking at the study overall: Sites in the United States, Italy and Spain provided acute and convalescent COVID-19 samples. PBMCs, B-cell-depleted T cells, or T cells provided the cDNA or gDNA that made up the material.

Source study methods: Quantification of nucleated cells was approximated via reference gene primer amplification. TCRdb's copy holds only in-frame clones and misses some; the assay was immunoSEQ multiplex PCR. That table furnishes V, J and clone size, whereas the DNA furnished D and trimming. The sample consists of more than 300,000 clones, 90% of them appearing once. Patients of the Seattle cohort, enrolled during active infection, were followed longitudinally. Germline CDR1 SQVTM, CDR2 ANQGSEA. V gave up 7 bases and J gave up 1 base, with 10 bases separating them. The length of the CDR3 is 12 residues.

This rearrangement joins TRBV29-1 to TRBJ1-1; TRBD1 is a possible D gene (6 bases). The sequence came from a woman in her thirties or forties with COVID-19, enrolled during active disease. Sequences were obtained from peripheral blood. CDR3 sequence (DNA): TGCAGCGCCACGGACAGGAACACTGAAGCTTTCTTT. It specifies CSATDRNTEAFF. The variable domain in full, with the rest retrieved from reference TRBV29-1 and TRBJ1-1, is SAVISQKPSRDICQRGTSLTIQCQVDSQVTMMFWYRQQPGQSLTLIATANQGSEATYESGFVIDKFPISRPNLTFSTLTVSNMSPEDSSIYLCSATDRNTEAFFGQGTRLTVV.